These T cell receptor beta chains were read from a single sample in a study of spatial heterogeneity in lung cancer. A single record per CDR3 protein comes from TCRdb applying MiXCR to the 5' RACE reads. The sample has about 60,000 distinct CDR3 sequences, around 8.2% seen once; the top ten hold more than 13%. The sequenced sample was PBMCs, obtained at surgery. The origin of the receptors is a female donor with early-stage non-small cell lung cancer. Each CDR3 is given with its conserved first and last residue. D genes are given only for firm matches. Only some rows state a clone size, as once, few, many or a class for expanded clones.

>TRBJ2-7|few|TRBD2|TRBV5-1
TGCGCCAGCAGCTTGAGACTAGCGGAGAGCTCCTACGAGCAGTACTTC
CASSLRLAESSYEQYF
>TRBJ2-1|many|-|TRBV7-2
TGTGCCAGCAGCTATTCCCGGGCTCACGGTGAGCAGTTCTTC
CASSYSRAHGEQFF
>TRBJ1-5|-|-|TRBV20-1
TGCAGTGCTCAAAGGAGGGCAGGTGATCTTCAGCCCCAGCATTTT
CSAQRRAGDLQPQHF
>TRBJ1-1|many|-|TRBV7-9
TGTGCCAGCAGCTCCTCAGGGCGAGAGGCTGAAGCTTTCTTT
CASSSSGREAEAFF
>TRBJ2-3|many|-|TRBV3-1
TGTGCCAGCAGCCAAGGCCTACAGTTCACAGATACGCAGTATTTT
CASSQGLQFTDTQYF
>TRBJ2-2|-|-|TRBV29-1
TGCAGCGTTGAAGATGGTACCGCGAACACCGGGGAGCTGTTTTTT
CSVEDGTANTGELFF
>TRBJ1-6|few|-|TRBV11-1
TGTGCCAGCAGCTTAAACGGGGTGGTCTATTCACCCCTCCACTTT
CASSLNGVVYSPLHF
>TRBJ1-5|many|-|TRBV3-1
TGTGCCAGCAGCCCTCGGGGGGGCAATCAGCCCCAGCATTTT
CASSPRGGNQPQHF
>TRBJ2-3|many|TRBD2|TRBV5-1
TGCGCCAGCAGCTTACTAGCGGGAGTGCGATCAGCCACGCAGTATTTT
CASSLLAGVRSATQYF
>TRBJ1-2|many|-|TRBV7-9
TGTGCCAGCACCCTGGGCACTACGGGCCTGAGACCCTATGGCTACACCTTC
CASTLGTTGLRPYGYTF
>TRBJ2-7|many|-|TRBV14
TGTGCCAGCAGCCAAAGGTCCGGGACGCCCCTCTACGAGCAGTACTTC
CASSQRSGTPLYEQYF
>TRBJ1-6|many|-|TRBV28
TGTGCCAGCAGTTATACAGGGCTCGGGTCACCCCTCCACTTT
CASSYTGLGSPLHF
>TRBJ2-5|-|TRBD2|TRBV5-6
TGTGCCAGCAGCGCTGGGACTAGTCAAGAGACCCAGTACTTC
CASSAGTSQETQYF
>TRBJ2-3|few|TRBD2|TRBV3-1
TGTGCCAGCAGCCAGGCGGGAGTAGCGGGGGGGCCAGATACGCAGTATTTT
CASSQAGVAGGPDTQYF
>TRBJ1-1|many|-|TRBV28
TGTGCCAGCAAAGGAACAGGGTTTCCTGAAGCTTTCTTT
CASKGTGFPEAFF
>TRBJ2-2|many|TRBD2|TRBV7-6
TGTGCCAGCAGCTCCCGGGGGGGTGCCAACACCGGGGAGCTGTTTTTT
CASSSRGGANTGELFF
>TRBJ2-2|many|-|TRBV7-2
TGTGCCAGCAGCACCCCGGGACTGACCGGGGAGCTGTTTTTT
CASSTPGLTGELFF
>TRBJ1-1|many|-|TRBV27
TGTGCCAGCAGTCCTACAGTTACGGATGAAGCTTTCTTT
CASSPTVTDEAFF
>TRBJ2-7|-|TRBD1|TRBV5-6
TGTGCCAGCAGCAGAAAGGACAGGGTATGGGACGAGCAGTACTTC
CASSRKDRVWDEQYF
>TRBJ2-5|medium-sized|TRBD2|TRBV18
TGTGCCAGCTCACCTACAACAGGGCTCGGGGGGGCCCAGTACTTC
CASSPTTGLGGAQYF
>TRBJ2-1|many|TRBD2|TRBV20-1
TGCAGTGCTAGCCTAACCCTTACACTAGCGGGAGTGCAGGGTGAGCAGTTCTTC
CSASLTLTLAGVQGEQFF
>TRBJ2-7|-|-|TRBV28
TGTGCCAGCAGTCGGAAGTCCTACGAGCAGTACTTC
CASSRKSYEQYF
>TRBJ2-3|-|-|TRBV2
TGTGCCAACAGTGCGGTCGGGGCGGGAGATACGCAGTATTTT
CANSAVGAGDTQYF
>TRBJ2-5|many|TRBD2|TRBV19
TGTGCCAGTAGTATTGCTAGCGGTTTACAAGAGACCCAGTACTTC
CASSIASGLQETQYF
>TRBJ1-2|few|TRBD1|TRBV6-6
TGTGCCAGCTCGTTGGCAGGGGGCAACAACTATGGCTACACCTTC
CASSLAGGNNYGYTF
>TRBJ2-5|few|-|TRBV7-9
TGTGCCAGCAGCTTACAGGGCAGAAGGCAAGAGACCCAGTACTTC
CASSLQGRRQETQYF
>TRBJ2-3|-|TRBD1|TRBV24-1
TGTGCCACCAGTGGCCTAAGACAGGGGGCTCGGACAGATACGCAGTATTTT
CATSGLRQGARTDTQYF
>TRBJ1-5|many|-|TRBV7-9
TGTGCCAGCAGCTCCTGGGGAGCAGGCAATCAGCCCCAGCATTTT
CASSSWGAGNQPQHF
>TRBJ1-2|few|-|TRBV14
TGTGCCAGCAGCCGGGGCTATGGCTACACCTTC
CASSRGYGYTF
>TRBJ2-5|-|-|TRBV6-5
TGTGCCAGCAGTTATGGCAGGGTGAAAGAGACCCAGTACTTC
CASSYGRVKETQYF
>TRBJ2-3|many|TRBD2|TRBV12-3/TRBV12-4
TGTGCCAGCCGTCTCGCGGGAGGGTCAGATACGCAGTATTTT
CASRLAGGSDTQYF
>TRBJ2-1|medium-sized|TRBD2|TRBV2
TGTGCCAGCAGCCGATCTAGCGGGTACAATGAGCAGTTCTTC
CASSRSSGYNEQFF
>TRBJ2-2|-|-|TRBV12-3/TRBV12-4
TGTGCCAGCAGCCCGAACCAGGGGCTGTACACCGGGGAGCTGTTTTTT
CASSPNQGLYTGELFF
>TRBJ1-5|many|-|TRBV20-1
TGCAGTGCTAGCCGGGGGCCCAATCAGCCCCAGCATTTT
CSASRGPNQPQHF
>TRBJ2-1|-|TRBD2|TRBV12-3/TRBV12-4
TGTGCCAGCAGTGGACTAGCGCGAGACGGTGAGCAGTTCTTC
CASSGLARDGEQFF
>TRBJ1-2|-|-|TRBV20-1
TGCAGTGCCCCGGACAGAGCTAACTATGGCTACACCTTC
CSAPDRANYGYTF
>TRBJ2-1|-|TRBD2|TRBV10-3
TGTGCCATCTCTCTACTCGGGTCTAGCGGGAACCGGGATGAGCAGTTCTTC
CAISLLGSSGNRDEQFF